These 8 T cell receptor beta chains originate from one sample sequenced in a study of control samples from healthy donors and cancer patients. Produced via immunoSEQ multiplex PCR; TCRdb's table is partial and in-frame only. This sample has about 41,000 clones; roughly 94% occur once, and the top ten carry about 24%. The sequenced material came from blood. The receptors here all came from a man aged 60 to 69 in good health.

This chain uses TRBV7-2 with TRBJ1-4; TRBD1 might be the D (5 bases). From germline, CDR1 is SGHTA and CDR2 FQGNSA. The CDR3 totals 15 residues. Trimming took off 1 base at V and 7 bases at J, with 13 bases between the two ends. CDR3 DNA sequence: TGTGCCAGCAGCTTAGTGAGCTATCAGGGTGAAAAACTGTTTTTT. Translation gives CASSLVSYQGEKLFF.

This chain links TRBV6-1 with TRBJ2-7; D is perhaps TRBD2 (6 bases). The germline gives CDR1 MNHNS, CDR2 SASEGT. Trimming left V 0 bases short and J 0 bases short, with 15 bases between. This CDR3 spans 17 amino acids. The CDR3 protein is CASSEAWGVGASYEQYF. In DNA, the CDR3 is TGTGCCAGCAGTGAAGCATGGGGGGTCGGGGCCTCCTACGAGCAGTACTTC.

The gene calls are TRBV7-9 and TRBJ2-7; 8 bases fit TRBD1. This CDR3 region has 13 residues. Per germline, CDR1 SEHNR and CDR2 FQNEAQ (reference sequence). J lost 6 bases, V lost 6 bases, and 7 bases had no gene match. CDR3 in amino acids: CASRETGAGEQYF. As DNA, the CDR3 is TGTGCCAGCAGGGAGACAGGGGCGGGCGAGCAGTACTTC.

The chain recombines TRBV27 with TRBJ2-7; D is ambiguous. This CDR3 comprises 13 residues. CDR1 and CDR2 (germline): MNHEY, SMNVEV (reference sequence). The V and J ends lost 2 bases and 3 bases respectively, with 8 bases between them. The CDR3 region has the DNA TGTGCCAGCAGTTTAGGTCGCGGCTACGAGCAGTACTTC. As protein: CASSLGRGYEQYF.

V and J are TRBV24-1 and TRBJ2-1, with TRBD1 matching 12 bases. This CDR3 spans 15 amino acids. J lost 8 bases, V lost 3 bases, and 4 bases had no gene match. Germline CDR1 reads KGHDR; CDR2 reads SFDVKD. The CDR3 loop is CATSDGGQGADEQFF. The CDR3 nucleotides read TGTGCCACCAGTGATGGGGGACAGGGGGCGGATGAGCAGTTCTTC.

This chain connects TRBV7-9 to TRBJ2-5; tentative D call: TRBD2 (7 bases). Trimming removed 5 bases from V and 1 base from J, with 26 bases in between. Germline V gives CDR1 SEHNR, CDR2 FQNEAQ (reference sequence). This CDR3 spans 19 amino acids. The CDR3 region is CASSLEGPGGGAGQETQYF. The DNA for the CDR3 is TGTGCCAGCAGCCTGGAGGGCCCAGGTGGGGGGGCTGGCCAAGAGACCCAGTACTTC. The full variable domain, rest sourced from reference TRBV7-9 and TRBJ2-5, is DTGVSQNPRHKITKRGQNVTFRCDPISEHNRLYWYRQTLGQGPEFLTYFQNEAQLEKSRLLSDRFSAERPKGSFSTLEIQRTEQGDSAMYLCASSLEGPGGGAGQETQYFGPGTRLLVL.

The chain uses TRBV11-2 and TRBJ2-1, with 10 bases matching TRBD2. This CDR3 is built from 14 residues. Per the germline V gene, CDR1 is SGHAT and CDR2 is FQNNGV. With 3 bases clipped from V and 8 bases from J, the junction kept 4 bases outside the gene matches. The CDR3 region has the DNA TGTGCCAGCAGCTTGGCTAGCGGGAGTGATGAGCAGTTCTTC. Amino acids: CASSLASGSDEQFF.

The sample holds one count of this clone. The gene calls are TRBV3-1 (or the pseudogene TRBV3-2) and TRBJ2-7, with D perhaps TRBD2 (5 bases). The CDR3 has 16 residues. Per the germline V gene, CDR1 is LGHDT and CDR2 is YNNKEL (reference sequence). The V end lost 0 bases, the J end lost 0 bases, and 12 bases lay between the germline ends. CDR3 in DNA: TGTGCCAGCAGCCAAGACGGTAGCGTGGGCTCCTACGAGCAGTACTTC. Amino acids: CASSQDGSVGSYEQYF.